The entry that follows covers one TCR beta chain sequence. Under the authors' procedure: The authors estimated nucleated cell counts from reference gene primer amplification. The protocol was immunoSEQ multiplex PCR, while the TCRdb copy is restricted to in-frame clones and leaves out a portion. V, J and clone size are taken as reported in that table, and D and trimming were inferred from the DNA itself. This table holds roughly 300,000 clones, about 90% found once. This entry comes from a study of blood T cell repertoires in COVID-19. The sequenced sample was peripheral blood. This clonotype was sampled from a man aged 18 to 30 who had recovered from COVID-19.

This CDR3 reads CASSLYLAGGTIYNEQFF. The CDR3 DNA follows: TGTGCCAGCAGTTTATATTTAGCGGGAGGGACAATCTACAATGAGCAGTTCTTC. The V and J genes are TRBV27 and TRBJ2-1; 11 bases align to TRBD2. Per germline, CDR1 MNHEY and CDR2 SMNVEV (reference sequence). The trim removed 1 base at V and 3 bases at J, leaving 8 bases unmatched. This CDR3 has 18 amino acids.